This T cell receptor beta chain comes out of a study of T cell clones after liver transplantation (dated by TCRdb to between 2018 and 2020). In terms of the full investigation: ITN030ST, the source of the samples, was a randomized trial that attempted immunosuppression withdrawal within 2 years of liver transplantation. Donor-reactive T cell clones were identified by TCRbeta sequencing following a pre-transplant mixed lymphocyte reaction and were subsequently tracked in post-transplant blood. Third party-reactive TCRbeta sequences from pre-transplant MLRs were also identified as an antigen-independent comparator for donor-reactive sequences. Of the eight recipients, a few were HCV-positive, while the remaining recipients had been transplanted for non-autoimmune, non-viral indications. Subjects received no induction therapy and standard immunosuppression until randomization at 12-24 months post-transplant. Tolerance meant complete immunosuppression withdrawal for at least one year without liver enzymes rising beyond twice the upper limit of normal. Blood samples were collected pre-transplant, pre-randomization before withdrawal, and post-randomization after either complete withdrawal or failed withdrawal. Of the 8 liver transplant recipients making up the studied cohort, 3 were classified as tolerant and 5 as non-tolerant.

Unstimulated PBMCs, after thawing, were stained for CD3, CD4 and CD8 and then FACS-sorted into CD3+CD4+ and CD3+CD8+ populations. All 8 studied subjects were randomized to withdrawal of immunosuppression. The Qiagen DNeasy Blood and Tissue Kit was used to isolate genomic DNA. As concerns this clone: The target of this receptor is not known. Within one base of it there is no much larger clone, and no base qualities were kept.

Overall study results and their limits: Because of small, heterogeneous patient numbers and non-standardized post-transplant time points, the conclusions were only preliminary. In two subjects, low numbers of available donor cells limited the measurable donor-reactive repertoire. Once repertoire turnover was taken into account, donor-reactive detection showed a significant reduction for CD4 in 7 of 8 subjects and for CD8 in 8 of 8. Because no allograft tissue specimens were available, donor-reactive T cells may have migrated into the graft instead of being deleted. Donor-reactive sequences decreased more than third party-reactive sequences, which suggests partial antigen-specific deletion that was not related to withdrawal success. In most of the 8 subjects, regardless of tolerance or HCV status, circulating donor-reactive CD4 TCRbeta sequences dropped significantly post-transplant.

The CDR3 goes from the cysteine to the phenylalanine over 17 residues. Only the CDR3 DNA is retained, 51 bases long and in frame from the first base. V and J lose 3 bases and 9 bases, and a span of 24 bases separates them. The germline V gene (reference sequence) specifies WNHNN as CDR1 and SYGVQD as CDR2. High-throughput TCRbeta CDR3 sequencing of frozen genomic DNA was performed by immunoSEQ, with PCR amplification, mapping, bias correction and internal controls included. In the source study's methods: Productive rearrangements were kept, and unique TCRbeta sequences were defined by CDR3 nucleotide sequence plus V and J gene. For a sequence to be called donor-reactive, it needed a frequency of at least 0.01% and at least 5-fold expansion in CFSE-low cells compared with unstimulated pre-transplant cells. To ensure at least 90% detection power, minimum frequency thresholds were set for each subject based on that subject's lowest-template unstimulated sample. Repertoire turnover was measured by Jensen-Shannon divergence between the top 1000 TCRbeta sequences post- and pre-transplant. Two-sided Fisher's exact tests were used to test for changes in how often donor-reactive sequences were detected. Imported from immuneACCESS, the table was reduced by TCRdb to in-frame sequences with V and J called. These copies leave out some clones; in studies compared against another copy, an unresolved V gene accounts for under half, and the cause of the remainder is not known. That table gives V, J and clone size, and the DNA gave D and trimming. The sample table lists approximately 71,000 clones, approximately 92% of them with a count of one. 0.75% to 1% of the sample belongs to the ten largest clones.

Recombination joined TRBV10-1 with TRBJ2-1; no D gene is confidently identified. Sequenced material: CD4+ T cells from blood, taken approximately 25 months after liver transplant. The sequence was collected from a human patient who received a liver transplant. After a transplant, not all T cells may be the patient's own; some may come from the graft donor. For the CDR3, the sequence is CASSDNPTLMGWCEQFF. The bases are TGCGCCAGCAGTGATAACCCCACACTAATGGGGTGGTGTGAGCAGTTCTTC.